This entry concerns a single TCR beta chain. Its specificity is not known. By quantitative 5'-RACE with molecular barcodes, the TCR beta libraries were made. Each CDR3 protein is one row after TCRdb ran MiXCR on the 5' RACE reads. The sample records approximately 69,000 distinct CDR3 sequences, over 4% being singletons. The data were obtained in a study of CD8 T cells in ankylosing spondylitis. General study results and limits: Among TCR beta sequences, a motif of roughly 8 highly homologous variants appeared characteristic of ankylosing spondylitis blood. The authors found the disease-linked clones to be CD8+ and relatively rare in peripheral blood.

The CDR3 is 14 residues long. Trimming cost V 3 bases and J 6 bases; bases outside gene matches: 5. The germline gives CDR1 KGHSH, CDR2 LQKENI. Sequenced: blood, either unsorted or a sorted T cell fraction (not recorded which). The rearrangement uses TRBV18 and TRBJ2-1; the match to TRBD1 covers 7 bases. The clonotype originates from a male donor with ankylosing spondylitis or in good health (not recorded which). CDR3 sequence (DNA): TGTGCCAGCTCACCCTGGGACAGCCGCAATGAGCAGTTCTTC. Protein product: CASSPWDSRNEQFF.